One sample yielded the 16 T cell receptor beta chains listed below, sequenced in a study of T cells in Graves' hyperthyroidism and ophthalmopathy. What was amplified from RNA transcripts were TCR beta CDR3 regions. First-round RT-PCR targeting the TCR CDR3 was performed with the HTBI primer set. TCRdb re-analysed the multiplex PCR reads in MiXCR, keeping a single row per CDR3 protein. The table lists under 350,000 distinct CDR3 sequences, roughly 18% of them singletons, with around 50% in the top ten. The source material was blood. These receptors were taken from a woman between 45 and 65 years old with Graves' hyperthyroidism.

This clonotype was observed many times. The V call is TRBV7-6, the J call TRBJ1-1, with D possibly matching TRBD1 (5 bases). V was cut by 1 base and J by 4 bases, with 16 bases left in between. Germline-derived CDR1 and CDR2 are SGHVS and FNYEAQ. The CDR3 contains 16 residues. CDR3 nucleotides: TGTGCCAGCAGCTTAGTTTTCGGGGGAAGGCCCACTGAAGCTTTCTTT. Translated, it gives CASSLVFGGRPTEAFF.

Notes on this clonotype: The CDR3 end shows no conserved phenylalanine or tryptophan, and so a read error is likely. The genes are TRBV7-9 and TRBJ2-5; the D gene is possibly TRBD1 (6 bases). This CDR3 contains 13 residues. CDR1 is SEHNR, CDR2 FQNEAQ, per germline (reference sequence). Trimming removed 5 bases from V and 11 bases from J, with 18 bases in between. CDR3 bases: TGTGCCAGCAGCGAACAGGGAAGGGGTGGTCAGTACGTC. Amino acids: CASSEQGRGGQYV.

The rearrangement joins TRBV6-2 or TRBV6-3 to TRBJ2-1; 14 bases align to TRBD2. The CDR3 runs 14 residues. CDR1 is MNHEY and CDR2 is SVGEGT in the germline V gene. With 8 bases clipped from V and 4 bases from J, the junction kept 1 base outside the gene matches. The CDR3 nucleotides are TGTGCCAGCCGGACTAGCGGGGGGTACAATGAGCAGTTCTTC. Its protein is CASRTSGGYNEQFF.

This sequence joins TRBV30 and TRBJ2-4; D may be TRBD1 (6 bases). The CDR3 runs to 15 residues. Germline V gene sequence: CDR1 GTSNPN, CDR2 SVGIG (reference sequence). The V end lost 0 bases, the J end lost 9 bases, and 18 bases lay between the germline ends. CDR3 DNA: TGTGCCTGGAGTGTAAGCCGACAGGTTGTCGGCATTCAGTACTTC. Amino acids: CAWSVSRQVVGIQYF.

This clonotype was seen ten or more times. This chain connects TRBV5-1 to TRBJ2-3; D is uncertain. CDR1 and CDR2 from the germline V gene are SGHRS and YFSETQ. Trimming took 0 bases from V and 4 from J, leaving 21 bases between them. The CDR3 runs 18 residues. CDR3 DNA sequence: TGCGCCAGCAGCTTGGGGATCTGGTTTCCTCTTGCCGCAGATACGCAGTATTTT. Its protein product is CASSLGIWFPLAADTQYF.

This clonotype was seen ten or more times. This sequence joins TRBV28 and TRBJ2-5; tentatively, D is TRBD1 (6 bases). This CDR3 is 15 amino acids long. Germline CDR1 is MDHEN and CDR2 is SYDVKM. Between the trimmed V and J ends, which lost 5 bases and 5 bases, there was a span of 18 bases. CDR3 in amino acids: CASSQDRLFRETQYF. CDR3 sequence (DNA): TGTGCCAGCAGTCAAGACAGGTTATTTAGGGAGACCCAGTACTTC.

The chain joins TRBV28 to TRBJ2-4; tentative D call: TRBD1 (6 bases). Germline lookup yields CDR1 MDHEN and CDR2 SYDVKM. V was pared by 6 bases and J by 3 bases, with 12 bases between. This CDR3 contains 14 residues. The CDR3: CASSPGQIKNIQYF. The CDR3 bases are TGTGCCAGCAGCCCCGGACAGATCAAAAACATTCAGTACTTC.

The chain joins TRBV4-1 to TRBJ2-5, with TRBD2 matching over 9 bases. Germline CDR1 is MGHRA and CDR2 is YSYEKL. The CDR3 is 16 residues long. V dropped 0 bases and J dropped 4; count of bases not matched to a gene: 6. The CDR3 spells CASSQEERGVTETQYF. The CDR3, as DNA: TGCGCCAGCAGCCAAGAGGAGCGGGGGGTTACAGAGACCCAGTACTTC.

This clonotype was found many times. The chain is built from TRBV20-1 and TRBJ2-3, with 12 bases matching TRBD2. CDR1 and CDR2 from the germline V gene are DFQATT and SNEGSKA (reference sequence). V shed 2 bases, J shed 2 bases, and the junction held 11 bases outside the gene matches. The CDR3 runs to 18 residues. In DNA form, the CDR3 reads TGCAGTGCTAGACCCGGACTTTCTAGCGGGGGGGACACAGATACGCAGTATTTT. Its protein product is CSARPGLSSGGDTDTQYF.

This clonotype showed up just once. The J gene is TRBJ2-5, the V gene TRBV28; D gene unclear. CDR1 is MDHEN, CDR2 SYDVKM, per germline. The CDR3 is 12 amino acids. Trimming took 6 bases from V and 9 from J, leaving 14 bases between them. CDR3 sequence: CASRSLPSAQYF. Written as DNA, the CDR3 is TGTGCCAGCAGAAGCCTGCCATCGGCCCAGTACTTC.

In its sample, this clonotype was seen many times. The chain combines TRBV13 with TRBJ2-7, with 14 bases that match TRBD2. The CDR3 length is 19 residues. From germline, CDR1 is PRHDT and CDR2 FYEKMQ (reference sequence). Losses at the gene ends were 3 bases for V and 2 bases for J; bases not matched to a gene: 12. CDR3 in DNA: TGTGCCAGCAGCTTCCGCGAAAACCCGGGACTAGCGGGAGCCTACGAGCAGTACTTC. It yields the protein CASSFRENPGLAGAYEQYF.

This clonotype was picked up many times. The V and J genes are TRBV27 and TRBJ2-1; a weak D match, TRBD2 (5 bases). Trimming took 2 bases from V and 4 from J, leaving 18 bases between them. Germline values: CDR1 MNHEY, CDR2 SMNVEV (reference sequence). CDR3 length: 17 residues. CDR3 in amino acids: CASSLVPILTGYNEQFF. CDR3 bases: TGTGCCAGCAGTTTAGTCCCGATACTCACGGGATACAATGAGCAGTTCTTC.

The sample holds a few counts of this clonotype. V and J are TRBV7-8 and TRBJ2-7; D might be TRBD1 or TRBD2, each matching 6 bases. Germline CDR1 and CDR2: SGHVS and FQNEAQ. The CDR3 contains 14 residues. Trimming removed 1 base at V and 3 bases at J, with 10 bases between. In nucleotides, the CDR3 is TGTGCCAGCAGCTTAGGGCGGGACAACTACGAGCAGTACTTC. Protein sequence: CASSLGRDNYEQYF.

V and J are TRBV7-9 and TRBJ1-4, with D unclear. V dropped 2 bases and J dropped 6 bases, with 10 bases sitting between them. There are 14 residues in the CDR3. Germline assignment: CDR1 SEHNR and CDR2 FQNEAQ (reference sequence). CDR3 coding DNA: TGTGCCAGCAGCTTAAGAAGGGAGGATGAAAAACTGTTTTTT. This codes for CASSLRREDEKLFF.

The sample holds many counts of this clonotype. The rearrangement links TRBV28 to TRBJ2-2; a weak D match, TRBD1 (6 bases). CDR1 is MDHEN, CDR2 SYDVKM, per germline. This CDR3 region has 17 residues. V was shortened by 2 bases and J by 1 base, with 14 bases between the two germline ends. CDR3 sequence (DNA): TGTGCCAGCAGTTTACCCTCAGGGGCCCTGAACACCGGGGAGCTGTTTTTT. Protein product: CASSLPSGALNTGELFF.

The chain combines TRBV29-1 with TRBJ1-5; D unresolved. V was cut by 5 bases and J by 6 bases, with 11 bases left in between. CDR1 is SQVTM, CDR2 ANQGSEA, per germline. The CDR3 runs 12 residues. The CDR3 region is CSVNIAGQPQHF. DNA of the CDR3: TGCAGCGTTAACATCGCTGGTCAGCCCCAGCATTTT.